The subject of this entry is one TCR beta chain. Germline V gene sequence: CDR1 KGHSH, CDR2 LQKENI. The CDR3 has 14 residues. V lost 5 bases to trimming and J lost 4 bases, with 14 bases between them. The data originate from a study of blood T cell repertoires in COVID-19. The authors' processing: Estimated nucleated cell counts came from reference gene primer amplification. TCRdb's copy holds only in-frame clones and misses some; the assay was immunoSEQ multiplex PCR. V and J calls and clone size are given by that table; D and trimming were obtained from the DNA. The profile shows roughly 100,000 clones, 84% of them singletons.

This clonotype originated in a human donor in a cohort sampled during active COVID-19. Sequencing was done on a sample of peripheral blood. V usage is TRBV18 and J usage is TRBJ1-2; D gene unclear. This CDR3 is CASSKAAQSYGYTF. CDR3 coding DNA: TGTGCCAGCTCAAAAGCGGCTCAAAGCTATGGCTACACCTTC.